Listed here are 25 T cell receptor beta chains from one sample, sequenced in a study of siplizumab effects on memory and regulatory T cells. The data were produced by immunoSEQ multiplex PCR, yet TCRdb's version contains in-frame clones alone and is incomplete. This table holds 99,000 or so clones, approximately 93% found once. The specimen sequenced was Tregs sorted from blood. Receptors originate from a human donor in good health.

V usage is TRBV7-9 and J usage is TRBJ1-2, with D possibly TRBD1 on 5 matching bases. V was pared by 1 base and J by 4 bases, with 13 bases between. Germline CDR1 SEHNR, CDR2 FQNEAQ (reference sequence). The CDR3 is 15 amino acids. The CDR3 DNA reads TGTGCCAGCAGCTTAGATGGGGGGTCGGTCTATGGCTACACCTTC. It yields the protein CASSLDGGSVYGYTF.

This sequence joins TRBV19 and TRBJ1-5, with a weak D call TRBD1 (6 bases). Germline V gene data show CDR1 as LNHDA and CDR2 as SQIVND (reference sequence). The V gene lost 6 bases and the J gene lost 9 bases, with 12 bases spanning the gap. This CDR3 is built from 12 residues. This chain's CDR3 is CASSAQGRPQHF. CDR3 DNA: TGTGCCAGTAGCGCACAGGGTCGGCCCCAGCATTTT.

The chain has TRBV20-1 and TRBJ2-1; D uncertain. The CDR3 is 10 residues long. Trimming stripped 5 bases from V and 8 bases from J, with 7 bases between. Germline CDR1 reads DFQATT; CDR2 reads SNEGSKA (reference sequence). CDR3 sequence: CSAPQHEQFF. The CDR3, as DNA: TGCAGTGCTCCCCAACATGAGCAGTTCTTC.

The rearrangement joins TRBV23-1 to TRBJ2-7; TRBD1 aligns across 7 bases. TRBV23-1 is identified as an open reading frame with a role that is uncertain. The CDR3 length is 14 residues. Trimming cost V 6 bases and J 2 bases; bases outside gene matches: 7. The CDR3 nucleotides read TGCGCCAGCAGCGGGACAGCCGTGACCTACGAGCAGTACTTC. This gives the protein CASSGTAVTYEQYF.

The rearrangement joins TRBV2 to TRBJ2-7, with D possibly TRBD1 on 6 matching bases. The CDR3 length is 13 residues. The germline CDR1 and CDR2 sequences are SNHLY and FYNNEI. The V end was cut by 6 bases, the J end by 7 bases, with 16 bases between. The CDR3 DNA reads TGTGCCAGCAGACAGGGTGTGTTGGGGGAGCAGTACTTC. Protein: CASRQGVLGEQYF. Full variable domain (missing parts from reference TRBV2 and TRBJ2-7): EPEVTQTPSHQVTQMGQEVILRCVPISNHLYFYWYRQILGQKVEFLVSFYNNEISEKSEIFDDQFSVERPDGSNFTLKIRSTKLEDSAMYFCASRQGVLGEQYFGPGTRLTVT.

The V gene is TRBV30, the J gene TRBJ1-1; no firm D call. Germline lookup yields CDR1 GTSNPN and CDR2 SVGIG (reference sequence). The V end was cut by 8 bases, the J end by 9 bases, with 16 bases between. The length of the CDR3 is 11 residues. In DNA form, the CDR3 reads TGTGCCGGCCTAACCGGGCCTAAAGCTTTCTTT. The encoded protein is CAGLTGPKAFF.

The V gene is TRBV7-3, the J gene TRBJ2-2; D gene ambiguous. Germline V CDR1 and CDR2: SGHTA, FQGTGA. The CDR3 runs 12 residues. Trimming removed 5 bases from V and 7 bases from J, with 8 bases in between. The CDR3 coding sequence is TGTGCCAGCAGCCCCTATGGCGGGGAGCTGTTTTTT. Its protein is CASSPYGGELFF. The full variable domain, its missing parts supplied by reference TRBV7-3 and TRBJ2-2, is GAGVSQTPSNKVTEKGKYVELRCDPISGHTALYWYRQSLGQGPEFLIYFQGTGAADDSGLPNDRFFAVRPEGSVSTLKIQRTERGDSAVYLCASSPYGGELFFGEGSRLTVL.

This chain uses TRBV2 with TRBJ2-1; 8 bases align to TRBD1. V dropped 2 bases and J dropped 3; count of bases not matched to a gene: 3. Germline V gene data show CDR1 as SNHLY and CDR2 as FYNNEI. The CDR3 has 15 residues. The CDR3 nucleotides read TGTGCCAGCAGTGAACAGGGGGCGGTCTACAATGAGCAGTTCTTC. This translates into CASSEQGAVYNEQFF.

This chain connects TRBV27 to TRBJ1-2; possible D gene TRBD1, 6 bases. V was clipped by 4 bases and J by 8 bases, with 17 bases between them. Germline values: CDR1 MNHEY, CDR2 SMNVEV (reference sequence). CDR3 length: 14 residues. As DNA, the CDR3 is TGTGCCAGCAGTTACTCGACAGGCCCCGGGGGCTACACCTTC. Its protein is CASSYSTGPGGYTF.

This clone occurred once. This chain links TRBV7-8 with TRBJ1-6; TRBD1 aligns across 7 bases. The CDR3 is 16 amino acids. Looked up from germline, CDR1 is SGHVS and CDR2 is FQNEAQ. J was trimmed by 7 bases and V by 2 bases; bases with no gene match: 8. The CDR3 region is CASSLSPGTANSPLHF. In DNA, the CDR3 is TGTGCCAGCAGCTTATCCCCAGGGACAGCCAATTCACCCCTCCACTTT.

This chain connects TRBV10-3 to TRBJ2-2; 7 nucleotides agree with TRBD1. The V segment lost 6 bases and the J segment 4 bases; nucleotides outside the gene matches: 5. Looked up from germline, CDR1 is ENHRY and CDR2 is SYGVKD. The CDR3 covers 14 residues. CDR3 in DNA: TGTGCCATCAGGGGGACAGTGGGCACCGGGGAGCTGTTTTTT. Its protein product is CAIRGTVGTGELFF.

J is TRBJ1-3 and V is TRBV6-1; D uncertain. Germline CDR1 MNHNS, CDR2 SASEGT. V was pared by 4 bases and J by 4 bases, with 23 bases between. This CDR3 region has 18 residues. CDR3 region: CASSAPAAGQIAGNTIYF. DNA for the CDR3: TGTGCCAGCAGTGCCCCGGCCGCTGGGCAGATTGCCGGAAACACCATATATTTT.

The CDR3 loop reads CAWSVGPLNTEAFF. The CDR3 nucleotides are TGTGCCTGGAGTGTAGGCCCTTTGAACACTGAAGCTTTCTTT. V and J are TRBV30 and TRBJ1-1; D gene uncertain. Germline V lookup: CDR1 GTSNPN, CDR2 SVGIG (reference sequence). Trimming cost V 0 bases and J 0 bases, with 8 bases left between them. The CDR3 runs 14 residues.

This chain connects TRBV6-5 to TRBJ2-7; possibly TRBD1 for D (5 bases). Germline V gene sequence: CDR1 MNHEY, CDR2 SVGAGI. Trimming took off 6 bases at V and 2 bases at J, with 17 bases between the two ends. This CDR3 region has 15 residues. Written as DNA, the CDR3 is TGTGCCAGCAGCCCGAGGACGGACACTCCCTACGAGCAGTACTTC. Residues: CASSPRTDTPYEQYF.

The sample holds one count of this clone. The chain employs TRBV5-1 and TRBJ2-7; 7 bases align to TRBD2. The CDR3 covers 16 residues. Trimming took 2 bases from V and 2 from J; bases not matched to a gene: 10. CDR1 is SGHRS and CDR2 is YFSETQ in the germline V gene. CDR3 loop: CASSFDSGGLPYEQYF. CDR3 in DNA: TGCGCCAGCAGCTTTGACTCGGGGGGACTACCCTACGAGCAGTACTTC.

CDR3: CASSLGPGLAYTDTQYF. CDR3 in DNA: TGTGCCAGCAGCTTGGGTCCGGGACTAGCGTACACAGATACGCAGTATTTT. This chain joins TRBV7-9 and TRBJ2-3; 10 nucleotides align to TRBD2. V gave up 3 bases and J gave up 2 bases; unmatched junction bases: 8. From germline, CDR1 is SEHNR and CDR2 FQNEAQ (reference sequence). The CDR3 is made up of 17 amino acids.

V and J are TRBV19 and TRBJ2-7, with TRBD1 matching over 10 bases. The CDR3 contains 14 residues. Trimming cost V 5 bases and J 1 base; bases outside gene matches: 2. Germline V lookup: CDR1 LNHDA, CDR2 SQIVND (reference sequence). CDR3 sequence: CASSVDRGSYEQYF. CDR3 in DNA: TGTGCCAGTAGTGTGGACAGGGGGTCCTACGAGCAGTACTTC.

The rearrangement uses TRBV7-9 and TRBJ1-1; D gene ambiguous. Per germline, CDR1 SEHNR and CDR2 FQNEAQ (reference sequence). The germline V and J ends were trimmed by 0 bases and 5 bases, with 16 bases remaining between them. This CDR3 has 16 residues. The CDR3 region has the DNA TGTGCCAGCAGCTTAGCGAAGTTTGGGCGGGATACTGAAGCTTTCTTT. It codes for CASSLAKFGRDTEAFF.

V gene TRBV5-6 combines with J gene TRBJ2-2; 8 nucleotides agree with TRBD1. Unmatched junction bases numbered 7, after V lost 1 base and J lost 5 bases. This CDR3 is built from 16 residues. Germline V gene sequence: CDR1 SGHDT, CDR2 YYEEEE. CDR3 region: CASSLRSQGATGELFF. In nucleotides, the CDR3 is TGTGCCAGCAGCTTGAGGTCTCAGGGGGCGACCGGGGAGCTGTTTTTT.

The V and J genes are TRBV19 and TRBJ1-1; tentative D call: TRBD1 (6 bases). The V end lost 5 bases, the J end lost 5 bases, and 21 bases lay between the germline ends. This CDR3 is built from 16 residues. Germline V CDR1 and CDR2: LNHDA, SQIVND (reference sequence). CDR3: CASSPRGGGRTTEAFF. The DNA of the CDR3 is TGTGCCAGTAGTCCACGAGGGGGAGGGCGAACTACTGAAGCTTTCTTT.

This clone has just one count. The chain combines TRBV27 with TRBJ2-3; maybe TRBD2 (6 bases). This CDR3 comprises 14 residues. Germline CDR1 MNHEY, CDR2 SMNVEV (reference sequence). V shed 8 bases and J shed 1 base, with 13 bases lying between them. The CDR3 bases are TGTGCCAGCGGGTTGAGGAGGGGCACAGATACGCAGTATTTT. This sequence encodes CASGLRRGTDTQYF.

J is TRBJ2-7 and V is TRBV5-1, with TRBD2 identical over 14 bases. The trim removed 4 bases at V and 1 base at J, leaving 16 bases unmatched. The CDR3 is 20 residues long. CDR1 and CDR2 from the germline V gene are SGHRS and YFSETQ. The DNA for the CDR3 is TGCGCCAGCAGCATCGGCCGAGTTGGACTAGCGGGAGGTGGGTCCTACGAGCAGTACTTC. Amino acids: CASSIGRVGLAGGGSYEQYF.

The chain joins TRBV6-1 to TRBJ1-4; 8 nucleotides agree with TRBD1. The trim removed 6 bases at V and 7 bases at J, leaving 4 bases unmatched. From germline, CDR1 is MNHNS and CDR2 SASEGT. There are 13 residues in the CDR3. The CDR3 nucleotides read TGTGCCAGCAGGGGACAGGCAGGTGAAAAACTGTTTTTT. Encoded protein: CASRGQAGEKLFF.

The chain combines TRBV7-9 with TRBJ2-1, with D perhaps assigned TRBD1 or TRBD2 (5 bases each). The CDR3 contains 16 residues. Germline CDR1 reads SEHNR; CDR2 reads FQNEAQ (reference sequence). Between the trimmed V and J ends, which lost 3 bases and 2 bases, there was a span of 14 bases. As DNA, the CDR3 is TGTGCCAGCAGCTTGGTGTGGGGGACCACCTACAATGAGCAGTTCTTC. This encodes CASSLVWGTTYNEQFF.

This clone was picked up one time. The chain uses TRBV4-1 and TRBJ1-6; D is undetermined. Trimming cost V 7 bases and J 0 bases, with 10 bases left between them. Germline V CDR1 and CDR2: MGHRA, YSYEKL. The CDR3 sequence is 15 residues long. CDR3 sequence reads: CASNPGGSYNSPLHF. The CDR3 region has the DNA TGCGCCAGCAACCCCGGTGGCTCCTATAATTCACCCCTCCACTTT.